This T cell receptor beta chain was recorded in a study of cytomegalovirus exposure and HLA in healthy donors. Study observations and caveats: Rarity marked most TCR sequences, yet some public TCRs occurred in many donors. A previous analysis found most TCR beta V segments productive roughly 87% or roughly 30% of the time. Later analysis placed DRB1 highest and HLA-C lowest in TCR association rates, which differed by HLA locus.

On this clone: What it binds is not known.

Germline assignment: CDR1 LNHNV and CDR2 YYDKDF (reference sequence). V lost 4 bases and J lost 7, with 19 bases in between. This CDR3 contains 15 residues. The PCR ran on 60 Vbeta and 13 Jbeta primers. Only in-frame clones appear in the TCRdb table, and some are missing; sequencing was by immunoSEQ multiplex PCR. In the table there are 75,000 to 90,000 clones, around 85% of which are singletons. The sequenced sample consisted of PBMCs. The rearrangement links TRBV15 to TRBJ1-2; possible D gene TRBD1, 6 bases. The receptor comes from a human donor in good health. DNA of the CDR3: TGTGCCACCAGCACCTACGACAGGTATCAGCGTGGCTACACCTTC. It encodes CATSTYDRYQRGYTF.